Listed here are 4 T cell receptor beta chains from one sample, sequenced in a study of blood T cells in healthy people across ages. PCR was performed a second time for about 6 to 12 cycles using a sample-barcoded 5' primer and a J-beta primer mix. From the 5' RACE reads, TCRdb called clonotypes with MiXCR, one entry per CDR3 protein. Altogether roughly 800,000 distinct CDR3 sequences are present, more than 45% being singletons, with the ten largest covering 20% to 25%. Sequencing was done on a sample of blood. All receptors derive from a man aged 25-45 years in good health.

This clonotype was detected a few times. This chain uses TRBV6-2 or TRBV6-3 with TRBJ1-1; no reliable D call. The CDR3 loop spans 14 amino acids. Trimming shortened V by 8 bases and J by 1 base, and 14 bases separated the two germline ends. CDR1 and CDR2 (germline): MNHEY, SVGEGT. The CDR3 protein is CASLSALQNTEAFF. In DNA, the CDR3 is TGTGCCAGCCTATCCGCGTTGCAGAACACTGAAGCTTTCTTT.

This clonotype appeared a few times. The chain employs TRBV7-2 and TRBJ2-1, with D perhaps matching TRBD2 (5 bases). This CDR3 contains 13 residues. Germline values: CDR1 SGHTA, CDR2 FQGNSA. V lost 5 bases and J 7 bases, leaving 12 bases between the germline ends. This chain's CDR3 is CASSHRPGNEQFF. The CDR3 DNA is TGTGCCAGCAGCCACCGTCCGGGAAATGAGCAGTTCTTC.

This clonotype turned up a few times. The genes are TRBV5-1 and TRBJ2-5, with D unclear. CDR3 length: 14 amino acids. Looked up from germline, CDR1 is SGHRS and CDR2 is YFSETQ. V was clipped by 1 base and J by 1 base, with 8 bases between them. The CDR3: CASSLRTAQETQYF. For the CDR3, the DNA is TGCGCCAGCAGCTTGCGTACAGCCCAAGAGACCCAGTACTTC. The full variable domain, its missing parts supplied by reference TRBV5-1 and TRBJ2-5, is KAGVTQTPRYLIKTRGQQVTLSCSPISGHRSVSWYQQTPGQGLQFLFEYFSETQRNKGNFPGRFSGRQFSNSRSEMNVSTLELGDSALYLCASSLRTAQETQYFGPGTRLLVL.

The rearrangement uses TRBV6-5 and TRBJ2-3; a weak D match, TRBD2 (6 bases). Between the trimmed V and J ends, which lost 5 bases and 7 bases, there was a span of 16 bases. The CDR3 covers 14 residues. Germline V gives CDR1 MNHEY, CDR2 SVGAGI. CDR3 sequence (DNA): TGTGCCAGCAGTACCTCCGAGACTAGGAATACGCAGTATTTT. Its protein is CASSTSETRNTQYF.